The source of this TCR beta chain is a study of OX40 agonist ivuxolimab in advanced cancers. Generated by immunoSEQ multiplex PCR, the TCRdb table keeps only in-frame clones and is missing some. The repertoire holds about 60,000 clones, with around 86% as singletons. This receptor was identified in an adult with an advanced solid tumor such as melanoma, head and neck, liver or kidney cancer. Sequenced material: CD4+ or CD8+ T cells sorted from blood, taken in a trial of the OX40 agonist ivuxolimab.

The CDR3 here is CASSEGQGFTEAFF. As DNA, the CDR3 is TGTGCCAGCAGCGAGGGACAGGGATTCACTGAAGCTTTCTTT. This chain joins TRBV9 and TRBJ1-1; 9 bases line up with TRBD1. The CDR3 length is 14 residues. Germline-derived CDR1 and CDR2 are SGDLS and YYNGEE. With 3 bases clipped from V and 4 bases from J, the junction kept 4 bases outside the gene matches.